The following is a T cell receptor beta chain sequence with its context. Its matching antigen is unknown. Each sorted subset replicate got 200 ng genomic DNA, roughly 30,000 genomes. Methods used by the authors: Quality scores were absent from the junction-only immunoSEQ sequences, so filtering differed. Assay: immunoSEQ multiplex PCR; the TCRdb copy retains only in-frame clones and omits some. V, J and clone size are taken as reported in that table, and D and trimming were inferred from the DNA itself. The sample gives about a million clones, approximately 80% of which show up once; roughly 0.82% is in the top ten. V was cut by 0 bases and J by 6 bases, with 18 bases left in between. CDR3 length: 16 residues. Germline CDR1 MRHNA, CDR2 SNTAGT. This specimen comes from a study of shared clonotypes between healthy human individuals. Study conclusions and caveats: In a few donors, about 5% of naive CD4 clonotypes appeared in common. In the sorted subsets, rarefaction showed sequencing was incomplete despite large depth.

This sequence originates from a man aged 18-30 years in good health. Some clones in this sample may be carry-over from other donors' samples. This rearrangement joins TRBV6-4 to TRBJ2-7; D is unresolved. The sequenced sample consisted of memory CD4+ T cells from PBMCs. Subset noted: CD45RA-negative fraction. The chain's CDR3 is CASSDSKGSVWGEQYF. The CDR3 coding sequence is TGTGCCAGCAGTGACTCGAAAGGCAGCGTTTGGGGCGAGCAGTACTTC.